The 13 T cell receptor beta chains presented below share a single source sample, sequenced in a study of T cell changes during pregnancy in multiple sclerosis. Some clones are missing from TCRdb's copy, which holds only in-frame ones; the method was immunoSEQ multiplex PCR. The sample lists about 40,000 clones; 89% were seen once. Here the sequenced sample was CD4+ T cells from peripheral blood mononuclear cells, taken in the first trimester of pregnancy. These receptors came from a female donor with multiple sclerosis, enrolled in a pregnancy study.

A word on this clone: At one of its ends the junction is not consistent with the germline gene, which may arise from a read error. The chain carries TRBV10-3 and TRBJ2-7; 12 positions match TRBD1. The germline gives CDR1 ENHRY, CDR2 SYGVKD. CDR3 length: 14 amino acids. CDR3 bases: TGTGCCACCACCGGGACAGGGGGCTCCCACGAGCAGTACTTC. It is translated as CATTGTGGSHEQYF.

The rearrangement links TRBV2 to TRBJ2-7, with 11 bases identical to TRBD2. The trim removed 7 bases at V and 7 bases at J, leaving 9 bases unmatched. This CDR3 spans 14 amino acids. From germline, CDR1 is SNHLY and CDR2 FYNNEI. The CDR3 loop reads CASTSTSGIGEQYF. In DNA form, the CDR3 reads TGTGCCAGCACTTCGACTAGCGGGATAGGTGAGCAGTACTTC.

The chain carries TRBV7-8 and TRBJ1-1, with D possibly TRBD1 on 6 matching bases. The CDR3 totals 15 residues. The V end was cut by 2 bases, the J end by 1 base, with 11 bases between. In germline, CDR1 is SGHVS, CDR2 FQNEAQ. Here the CDR3 reads CASSLRGQANTEAFF. The CDR3 DNA reads TGTGCCAGCAGCTTAAGGGGACAAGCGAACACTGAAGCTTTCTTT.

This rearrangement joins TRBV6-1 to TRBJ2-7, with D possibly matching TRBD2 (5 bases). The CDR3 is 14 residues long. With 6 bases removed from V and 3 bases from J, the gap between germline ends came to 15 bases. Germline CDR1 and CDR2: MNHNS and SASEGT. The CDR3 sequence is CASRDWELVYEQYF. The CDR3 DNA reads as TGTGCCAGCAGGGACTGGGAGCTGGTCTACGAGCAGTACTTC.

The rearrangement links TRBV2 to TRBJ2-3; TRBD2 matches at 10 bases. Losses at the gene ends were 4 bases for V and 3 bases for J; bases not matched to a gene: 4. CDR3 length: 15 amino acids. CDR1 is SNHLY, CDR2 FYNNEI, per germline. CDR3 sequence (DNA): TGTGCCAGCAGTGTATCACTAGCGGGGACAGATACGCAGTATTTT. Encoded protein: CASSVSLAGTDTQYF.

The V call is TRBV4-3, the J call TRBJ2-1; 13 bases line up with TRBD2. The CDR3 contains 17 residues. The V segment lost 4 bases and the J segment 5 bases; nucleotides outside the gene matches: 8. CDR1 is LGHNA and CDR2 is YSLEER in the germline V gene. The CDR3 spells CASSRLLLAGGNNEQFF. CDR3 DNA: TGCGCCAGCAGCCGCCTTCTACTAGCGGGAGGGAACAATGAGCAGTTCTTC.

The CDR3 DNA is TGTGCCAGCAGCCCGCGGGAGGATACGCAGTATTTT. It specifies CASSPREDTQYF. V gene TRBV9 combines with J gene TRBJ2-3; 7 nucleotides line up with TRBD2. Trimming took 4 bases from V and 6 from J; bases not matched to a gene: 2. The CDR3 contains 12 residues. Per germline, CDR1 SGDLS and CDR2 YYNGEE. Together with reference TRBV9 and TRBJ2-3, the CDR3 gives the full variable domain: DSGVTQTPKHLITATGQRVTLRCSPRSGDLSVYWYQQSLDQGLQFLIQYYNGEERAKGNILERFSAQQFPDLHSELNLSSLELGDSALYFCASSPREDTQYFGPGTRLTVL.

The chain carries TRBV11-2 and TRBJ2-3; D perhaps matches TRBD2 (5 bases). CDR1 SGHAT and CDR2 FQNNGV come from the germline V gene. The CDR3 spans 16 residues. V was pared by 2 bases and J by 0 bases, with 12 bases between. In DNA, the CDR3 is TGTGCCAGCAGCTTATTCCAGCGGTCAAGCACAGATACGCAGTATTTT. This codes for CASSLFQRSSTDTQYF.

Regarding this clone: Its ends do not fully match the called genes, so a read error is possible. This chain connects TRBV7-7 to TRBJ2-5, with D maybe TRBD2 (7 bases). CDR1 is SSHAT, CDR2 FNYEAQ, per germline (reference sequence). The CDR3 is 15 residues long. The DNA for the CDR3 is TGTGCTAGCAGCTTAGTGGGGGGGCGCGGGGAGACCCAGTACTTC. Translating gives CASSLVGGRGETQYF. Full variable domain (missing parts from reference TRBV7-7 and TRBJ2-5): GAGVSQSPRYKVTKRGQDVTLRCDPISSHATLYWYQQALGQGPEFLTYFNYEAQPDKSGLPSDRFSAERPEGSISTLTIQRTEQRDSAMYRCASSLVGGRGETQYFGPGTRLLVL.

This chain links TRBV5-4 with TRBJ1-2; no clear D gene. The germline V and J ends were trimmed by 1 base and 0 bases, with 7 bases remaining between them. From germline, CDR1 is SGHNT and CDR2 YYREEE (reference sequence). This CDR3 is built from 14 residues. The CDR3 sequence is CASSLKRANYGYTF. The CDR3 DNA reads as TGTGCCAGCAGCTTGAAACGGGCTAACTATGGCTACACCTTC.

V and J are TRBV7-9 and TRBJ2-7; possibly TRBD2 for D (6 bases). The CDR3 has 13 residues. Trimming pared 1 base from V and 7 bases from J, leaving 11 bases between. Germline CDR1 is SEHNR and CDR2 is FQNEAQ (reference sequence). The chain's CDR3 is CASSLEKAGEQYF. The CDR3 DNA reads TGTGCCAGCAGCTTAGAGAAAGCGGGTGAGCAGTACTTC.

V usage is TRBV6-1 and J usage is TRBJ1-4, with D tentatively TRBD1 (6 bases). V was pared by 6 bases and J by 3 bases, with 11 bases between. CDR3 size: 14 residues. Germline V gives CDR1 MNHNS, CDR2 SASEGT. The CDR3 DNA sequence: TGTGCCAGCAGGCCAGGGGTGGCTAATGAAAAACTGTTTTTT. Its translation is CASRPGVANEKLFF.

CDR3 nucleotide sequence: TGCGCCAGCGGACAGGGGACGGGCACTGAAGCTTTCTTT. It is translated as CASGQGTGTEAFF. The V call is TRBV10-2, the J call TRBJ1-1; 9 nucleotides match TRBD1. Germline CDR1 and CDR2: WSHSY and SAAADI. V trimming: 8 bases; J trimming: 4 bases; junction bases outside the gene matches: 5. This CDR3 region has 13 residues.